This T cell receptor (beta chain) appears in the sequencing data of a study of blood T cells in healthy people across ages. The study, taken as a whole, reports: Lack of knowledge of donor CMV status possibly confounded expanded clonotype changes.

Sample-barcoded 5' priming and a J-beta primer mix drove a second PCR of about 6 to 12 cycles. A template-switch adaptor that had 12 random nucleotides put a tag on each cDNA molecule. TCRdb independently ran MiXCR on the 5' RACE reads; one entry per CDR3 protein. The sample yields about 650,000 distinct CDR3 sequences, approximately 30% seen once. In its sample, this clonotype was seen many times. Its cognate antigen is unknown. The sequence was collected from a woman older than 75 in good health. The sequenced sample was blood.

The chain's CDR3 is CATSTDGGTQYF. CDR3 nucleotide sequence: TGTGCCACCAGTACTGACGGGGGTACGCAGTATTTT. V and J are TRBV24-1 and TRBJ2-3; tentative D call: TRBD2 (6 bases). Germline V gives CDR1 KGHDR, CDR2 SFDVKD. The CDR3 contains 12 residues. Trimming took off 6 bases at V and 8 bases at J, with 11 bases between the two ends.